This T cell receptor (beta chain) was sequenced in a study of T cells in Graves' hyperthyroidism and ophthalmopathy. TCR beta CDR3 regions were amplified from RNA. A first-round RT-PCR of the TCR CDR3 used the HTBI primer set. A single record per CDR3 protein comes from TCRdb applying MiXCR to the multiplex PCR reads. Of about 840,000 distinct CDR3 sequences listed, about 38% were seen once; the top ten hold around 10%. Germline values: CDR1 SQVTM, CDR2 ANQGSEA. This CDR3 region has 14 residues. V was cut by 4 bases and J by 7 bases, with 20 bases left in between. Sequencing was carried out using blood. The chain combines TRBV29-1 with TRBJ2-7; D is undetermined. This TCR was sampled from a man aged 18 to 29 with Graves' hyperthyroidism. CDR3 amino acids: CSVGPVGNTGEQYF. The CDR3 nucleotides are TGCAGCGTTGGGCCCGTGGGGAACACCGGGGAGCAGTACTTC.